This T cell receptor (beta chain) stems from a study of blood T cell repertoires in COVID-19. This CDR3 contains 16 residues. Trimming at V came to 7 bases and at J to 8 bases, leaving 16 bases not matched to a gene. CDR1 MNHEY and CDR2 SVGEGT come from the germline V gene. The table came from immunoSEQ multiplex PCR; TCRdb's copy has only in-frame clones and leaves some out. Among some 89,000 clones listed, around nine tenths were seen once. The sequence came from a human donor in a cohort sampled during active COVID-19. The chain carries TRBV6-2 or TRBV6-3 and TRBJ2-1; 8 nucleotides match TRBD2. Input material: peripheral blood. In nucleotides, the CDR3 is TGTGCCAGCACCCCATCACCACGGCTCGGGGGGGATGAGCAGTTCTTC. It codes for CASTPSPRLGGDEQFF.